Listed here are 24 T cell receptor beta chains from one sample, sequenced in a study of blood T cell repertoires in COVID-19. The data were produced by immunoSEQ multiplex PCR, yet TCRdb's version contains in-frame clones alone and is incomplete. The repertoire includes about 110,000 clones, around 86% of them detected once, and about 4.5% sits in the top ten. The sequencing input was peripheral blood. The source is a man aged 35 to 55 with acute or convalescent COVID-19.

CDR3 bases: TGTGCCAGTAGACAAGAGACCCAGTACTTC. Encoded protein: CASRQETQYF. This chain connects TRBV2 to TRBJ2-5; D is unresolved. CDR3 length: 10 residues. Trimming took off 9 bases at V and 2 bases at J, with 4 bases between the two ends. The V gene's germline CDR1 is SNHLY and CDR2 FYNNEI.

The V and J genes are TRBV12-3 or TRBV12-4 and TRBJ1-6; the D gene is possibly TRBD1 (5 bases). The germline V and J ends were trimmed by 6 bases and 4 bases, with 7 bases remaining between them. This CDR3 has 13 residues. Here the CDR3 reads CASRAGYNSPLHF. As DNA, the CDR3 is TGTGCCAGCAGGGCAGGGTATAATTCACCCCTCCACTTT.

The J gene is TRBJ1-1, the V gene TRBV14, with D maybe TRBD1 (5 bases). The CDR3 is 13 amino acids. Per the germline V gene, CDR1 is SGHDN and CDR2 is FVKESK. Trimming took off 1 base at V and 7 bases at J, with 10 bases between the two ends. The CDR3 loop reads CASSQVPTDEAFF. The CDR3 DNA follows: TGTGCCAGCAGCCAAGTTCCGACAGATGAAGCTTTCTTT.

A few counts support this clone. V and J are TRBV3-1 (or the pseudogene TRBV3-2) and TRBJ1-2; 7 positions match TRBD1. The J segment lost 5 bases and the V segment lost 0 bases, leaving 3 bases of the junction unmatched. There are 14 residues in the CDR3. From germline, CDR1 is LGHDT and CDR2 YNNKEL (reference sequence). This CDR3 is CASSQEVTGYGYTF. CDR3 DNA sequence: TGTGCCAGCAGCCAAGAAGTGACAGGGTATGGCTACACCTTC.

The CDR3 loop is CASSLAGDSNQPQHF. The CDR3 coding sequence is TGCGCCAGCAGCCTGGCGGGGGACAGCAATCAGCCCCAGCATTTT. The J gene is TRBJ1-5, the V gene TRBV5-1; weak D call: TRBD1 (5 bases). The germline V and J ends were trimmed by 4 bases and 1 base, with 12 bases remaining between them. The germline V gene encodes CDR1 SGHRS and CDR2 YFSETQ. The CDR3 has 15 amino acids.

The chain is built from TRBV13 and TRBJ2-7, with 12 bases fitting TRBD2. Trimming at V came to 4 bases and at J to 4 bases, leaving 17 bases not matched to a gene. Germline values: CDR1 PRHDT, CDR2 FYEKMQ (reference sequence). CDR3 size: 19 residues. The CDR3 loop reads CASSSSSLAGGPAGYEQYF. The CDR3 DNA reads TGTGCCAGCAGCTCCTCATCCCTAGCGGGGGGGCCCGCTGGTTACGAGCAGTACTTC.

The chain couples TRBV4-2 to TRBJ2-5; 9 bases are shared with TRBD2. Germline-derived CDR1 and CDR2 are LGHNA and YNFKEQ. The CDR3 loop spans 14 amino acids. The ends lost 2 bases at V and 2 bases at J; junction bases unmatched: 0. The CDR3 here is CASSQLAGQETQYF. CDR3 DNA sequence: TGTGCCAGCAGCCAACTAGCGGGGCAAGAGACCCAGTACTTC.

V is TRBV15 and J is TRBJ2-7, with D tentatively TRBD1 (6 bases). The CDR3 runs to 17 residues. The V end was cut by 0 bases, the J end by 5 bases, with 20 bases between. Germline CDR1 reads LNHNV; CDR2 reads YYDKDF (reference sequence). The CDR3 loop is CATSRDSSFAQGNEQYF. In DNA form, the CDR3 reads TGTGCCACCAGCAGAGATTCTTCGTTCGCGCAGGGGAACGAGCAGTACTTC.

The DNA of the CDR3 is TGTGCCAGCATCCAGCCCCTCAGGGGTACTGAAGCTTTCTTT. This codes for CASIQPLRGTEAFF. The V and J genes are TRBV2 and TRBJ1-1; a weak D match, TRBD1 (6 bases). V lost 7 bases and J lost 5, with 17 bases in between. The CDR3 consists of 14 residues. Germline V lookup: CDR1 SNHLY, CDR2 FYNNEI.

The V and J genes are TRBV12-5 and TRBJ1-3, with TRBD1 as a possible D gene (6 bases). Germline assignment: CDR1 LGHNT and CDR2 FRNRAP. There are 15 residues in the CDR3. The V end was cut by 2 bases, the J end by 5 bases, with 13 bases between. The CDR3 DNA is TGTGCTAGTGGTTTGCCCTCACAGGGCAGAAACACCATATATTTT. Protein product: CASGLPSQGRNTIYF.

This clone was counted between two and nine times. This sequence joins TRBV9 and TRBJ1-2; D possibly corresponds to TRBD1 (5 bases). Germline values: CDR1 SGDLS, CDR2 YYNGEE. This CDR3 is 13 amino acids long. V lost 3 bases, J lost 1 base, and 7 bases lay in between. The CDR3 here is CASSEGDNYGYTF. The CDR3 DNA is TGTGCCAGCAGCGAAGGGGATAACTATGGCTACACCTTC.

The genes are TRBV27 and TRBJ2-2; D uncertain. Germline CDR1 is MNHEY and CDR2 is SMNVEV (reference sequence). The CDR3 covers 11 residues. The V gene lost 3 bases and the J gene lost 7 bases, with 3 bases spanning the gap. CDR3 sequence: CASSLYGELFF. In DNA form, the CDR3 reads TGTGCCAGCAGTTTGTACGGGGAGCTGTTTTTT.

The rearrangement uses TRBV2 and TRBJ2-2, with TRBD2 as a possible D gene (6 bases). This CDR3 contains 13 residues. Germline V gives CDR1 SNHLY, CDR2 FYNNEI. Trimming stripped 10 bases from V and 4 bases from J, with 13 bases between. CDR3 sequence reads: CATGGGATGELFF. The CDR3 nucleotides read TGTGCCACTGGAGGCGGGGCCACCGGGGAGCTGTTTTTT.

The chain employs TRBV18 and TRBJ2-1; D possibly corresponds to TRBD2 (6 bases). This CDR3 is built from 13 residues. CDR1 is KGHSH, CDR2 LQKENI, per germline. Trimming removed 4 bases from V and 8 bases from J, with 12 bases in between. The CDR3: CASSLSWGDEQFF. The CDR3, as DNA: TGTGCCAGCTCACTCAGTTGGGGGGATGAGCAGTTCTTC.

The V gene is TRBV11-1, the J gene TRBJ1-1; TRBD1 aligns across 7 bases. The CDR3 spans 14 residues. V lost 5 bases to trimming and J lost 1 base; unmatched junction nucleotides: 4. CDR1 SGHAT and CDR2 FQDESV come from the germline V gene (reference sequence). CDR3 protein: CASSRRDRNTEAFF. The CDR3 DNA reads TGTGCCAGCAGCCGCCGGGACAGGAACACTGAAGCTTTCTTT.

The chain uses TRBV29-1 and TRBJ1-2; 8 bases map to TRBD1. Unmatched junction bases numbered 8, after V lost 7 bases and J lost 4 bases. The germline V gene has CDR1 SQVTM and CDR2 ANQGSEA. The CDR3 runs to 13 residues. The CDR3 sequence: CSALTGEGYGYTF. The CDR3 nucleotides read TGCAGCGCCCTGACAGGGGAGGGCTATGGCTACACCTTC.

The J gene is TRBJ2-1, the V gene TRBV30; TRBD1 might be the D (6 bases). The CDR3 has 12 residues. Germline CDR1 is GTSNPN and CDR2 is SVGIG (reference sequence). CDR3: CASGQAYNEQFF. The CDR3 DNA follows: TGTGCTTCGGGACAAGCTTACAATGAGCAGTTCTTC.

The chain has TRBV19 and TRBJ1-2; 7 positions agree with TRBD1. Germline lookup yields CDR1 LNHDA and CDR2 SQIVND (reference sequence). The CDR3 has 15 amino acids. The V gene end was trimmed by 6 bases and the J gene end by 0 bases; junction bases not matched to a gene: 7. The CDR3 here is CASSRNRGPNYGYTF. The CDR3 region has the DNA TGTGCCAGTAGCCGCAACAGGGGTCCTAACTATGGCTACACCTTC. The variable domain in full, completed from reference TRBV19 and TRBJ1-2, reads DGGITQSPKYLFRKEGQNVTLSCEQNLNHDAMYWYRQDPGQGLRLIYYSQIVNDFQKGDIAEGYSVSREKKESFPLTVTSAQKNPTAFYLCASSRNRGPNYGYTFGSGTRLTVV.

CDR3 protein: CAIAPGLNTGELFF. The CDR3 nucleotides are TGTGCCATCGCACCGGGACTGAACACCGGGGAGCTGTTTTTT. The V call is TRBV10-3, the J call TRBJ2-2; D perhaps matches TRBD2 (6 bases). V was cut by 8 bases and J by 1 base, with 11 bases left in between. Germline V gene lookup returns CDR1 ENHRY and CDR2 SYGVKD. CDR3 length equals 14 residues.

J is TRBJ1-1 and V is TRBV19; D is unresolved. Germline-derived CDR1 and CDR2 are LNHDA and SQIVND (reference sequence). This CDR3 contains 13 residues. Trimming removed 4 bases at V and 1 base at J, with 7 bases between. DNA of the CDR3: TGTGCCAGTAGTACCGTCTCGAACACTGAAGCTTTCTTT. Protein: CASSTVSNTEAFF.

This rearrangement joins TRBV7-2 to TRBJ2-6; unclear D gene. Germline CDR1 is SGHTA and CDR2 is FQGNSA. This CDR3 spans 14 amino acids. The ends were cut back, 5 bases at V and 2 bases at J, with 7 bases in the middle. CDR3 residues: CASSPLAGANVLTF. The CDR3 DNA reads as TGTGCCAGCAGCCCCTTAGCTGGGGCCAACGTCCTGACTTTC.

There are many counts of this clone. V usage is TRBV12-3 or TRBV12-4 and J usage is TRBJ2-2; no clear D gene. The V end lost 6 bases, the J end lost 6 bases, and 11 bases lay between the germline ends. The CDR3 is made up of 13 amino acids. DNA of the CDR3: TGTGCCAGCAGCCTGACATCGCCCGGGGAGCTGTTTTTT. Translating it yields CASSLTSPGELFF.

The DNA for the CDR3 is TGTGCCAGTACACAGGGAGTGAGGACTGAAGCTTTCTTT. Translating it yields CASTQGVRTEAFF. V usage is TRBV6-5 and J usage is TRBJ1-1; maybe TRBD1 (6 bases). Trimming stripped 9 bases from V and 5 bases from J, with 16 bases between. Looked up from germline, CDR1 is MNHEY and CDR2 is SVGAGI. This CDR3 is built from 13 residues.

In this sample, this clone turned up once. The V and J genes are TRBV5-1 and TRBJ2-7, with 8 bases fitting TRBD2. The CDR3 is 13 residues long. The germline V gene has CDR1 SGHRS and CDR2 YFSETQ. The J segment lost 3 bases and the V segment lost 4 bases, leaving 3 bases of the junction unmatched. The CDR3 DNA sequence: TGCGCCAGCAGCGCAAGCGGGAGCTACGAGCAGTACTTC. This codes for CASSASGSYEQYF.